This T cell receptor (beta chain) appears in the sequencing data of a study of response to subunit inactivated influenza vaccine. Findings of the study overall: Authors suggested each seasonal influenza vaccination recruits few new T cells.

About this clonotype itself: Antigen unknown.

V shed 6 bases and J 5 bases; nucleotides not matched to a gene: 11. Per germline, CDR1 SEHNR and CDR2 FQNEAQ (reference sequence). The length of the CDR3 is 16 residues. TCRdb analysed the RT-PCR reads with MiXCR anew, one entry per CDR3 protein. The sample gives around 520,000 distinct CDR3 sequences, roughly 25% of which show up once; around 2% is in the top ten. The chain couples TRBV7-9 to TRBJ2-5, with 11 bases matching TRBD2. This clonotype originated in a man over 45 who received an inactivated influenza vaccine. This specimen was CD4+ T cells sorted from PBMCs, taken around 5 days after vaccination. The CDR3 nucleotides read TGTGCCAGCAGTTCGAGACTAGCGGGAAAAGGGGAGACCCAGTACTTC. It yields the protein CASSSRLAGKGETQYF.